Shown below are 32 T cell receptor beta chains from a single sample sequenced in a study of cytomegalovirus exposure and HLA in healthy donors. PCR amplification relied on 60 Vbeta primers (plus 13 Jbeta primers). TCRdb's copy holds only in-frame clones and misses some; the assay was immunoSEQ multiplex PCR. The repertoire shows some 120,000 clones; the top ten hold less than 4.5%. The sample consisted of PBMCs. The origin of the receptors is a man younger than 35 in good health and CMV-seronegative.

J is TRBJ1-1 and V is TRBV7-2; the D gene is possibly TRBD1 (6 bases). The CDR3 covers 14 residues. V was trimmed by 1 base and J by 4 bases, leaving 10 bases between them. Germline assignment: CDR1 SGHTA and CDR2 FQGNSA. The CDR3 DNA reads TGTGCCAGCAGCTTAGGGGGGGGGCCCACTGAAGCTTTCTTT. Amino acids: CASSLGGGPTEAFF.

The CDR3 spells CASTPLAWGGYSNQPQHF. The CDR3 DNA sequence: TGTGCCAGTACTCCCCTCGCTTGGGGAGGTTATAGCAATCAGCCCCAGCATTTT. The rearrangement joins TRBV19 to TRBJ1-5; D is undetermined. Deletions cut 7 bases from V and 0 bases from J, with 22 bases between. Germline V gene sequence: CDR1 LNHDA, CDR2 SQIVND (reference sequence). The CDR3 covers 18 residues.

CDR3 residues: CASSFTLAPSSYEQYF. The CDR3 DNA reads TGTGCCAGCAGCTTCACACTAGCGCCAAGCTCCTACGAGCAGTACTTC. The rearrangement joins TRBV5-6 to TRBJ2-5; 7 bases fit TRBD2. Matching the DNA end better, TRBJ2-7 makes the J call doubtful. This CDR3 is 16 amino acids long. The germline V gene has CDR1 SGHDT and CDR2 YYEEEE.

The rearrangement uses TRBV28 and TRBJ1-2; no reliable D call. Trimming took off 6 bases at V and 4 bases at J, with 6 bases between the two ends. The germline CDR1 and CDR2 sequences are MDHEN and SYDVKM. The CDR3 loop spans 11 amino acids. Here the CDR3 DNA reads TGTGCCAGCAGACATGGCTATGGCTACACCTTC. This codes for CASRHGYGYTF.

This chain uses TRBV10-1 with TRBJ2-5, with D maybe TRBD1 (6 bases). The CDR3 has 13 amino acids. V was trimmed by 4 bases and J by 4 bases, leaving 10 bases between them. Germline CDR1 and CDR2: WNHNN and SYGVQD (reference sequence). CDR3 DNA: TGCGCCAGCAGTGGGACAGCCGTAGAGACCCAGTACTTC. This encodes CASSGTAVETQYF.

The chain is built from TRBV19 and TRBJ1-2; D remains ambiguous. The length of the CDR3 is 13 residues. The V gene's germline CDR1 is LNHDA and CDR2 SQIVND (reference sequence). Trimming pared 0 bases from V and 6 bases from J, leaving 8 bases between. This CDR3 reads CASSIDLTNGYTF. The CDR3 DNA reads TGTGCCAGTAGTATAGATCTAACTAATGGCTACACCTTC.

The chain links TRBV4-1 to TRBJ2-7; the match to TRBD2 covers 7 bases. Germline values: CDR1 MGHRA, CDR2 YSYEKL. This CDR3 has 14 amino acids. Unmatched junction bases numbered 10, after V lost 4 bases and J lost 7 bases. This CDR3 reads CASSPGRAEQEQYF. CDR3 coding DNA: TGCGCCAGCAGCCCTGGGAGGGCAGAACAAGAGCAGTACTTC.

The chain has TRBV7-3 and TRBJ2-1; the match to TRBD2 covers 10 bases. The J segment lost 8 bases and the V segment lost 5 bases, leaving 9 bases of the junction unmatched. The CDR3 loop spans 15 amino acids. Germline assignment: CDR1 SGHTA and CDR2 FQGTGA. The CDR3 DNA is TGTGCCAGCAGCCTTAGCGGGGGGCCCTTTGATGAGCAGTTCTTC. Its translation: CASSLSGGPFDEQFF.

The chain employs TRBV7-2 and TRBJ2-5; a weak D match, TRBD1 (5 bases). Germline values: CDR1 SGHTA, CDR2 FQGNSA. The V gene lost 1 base and the J gene lost 4 bases, with 7 bases spanning the gap. The CDR3 spans 13 residues. CDR3 protein: CASSLDRRETQYF. In nucleotides, the CDR3 is TGTGCCAGCAGCTTAGACAGGAGAGAGACCCAGTACTTC.

The rearrangement uses TRBV5-1 and TRBJ1-5, with 8 bases matching TRBD1. The CDR3 length is 14 residues. Germline values: CDR1 SGHRS, CDR2 YFSETQ. The V and J ends lost 4 bases and 2 bases, in that order; junction bases with no gene match: 2. In DNA, the CDR3 is TGCGCCAGCAGCGACAGGGGAGGCAATCAGCCCCAGCATTTT. This encodes CASSDRGGNQPQHF.

This sequence joins TRBV2 and TRBJ2-5, with 7 bases fitting TRBD2. The CDR3 is 14 residues long. From germline, CDR1 is SNHLY and CDR2 FYNNEI. The V segment lost 6 bases and the J segment 0 bases; nucleotides outside the gene matches: 4. CDR3 nucleotide sequence: TGTGCCAGCAGGACCGGGACTAACCAAGAGACCCAGTACTTC. Translating gives CASRTGTNQETQYF.

The chain uses TRBV20-1 and TRBJ2-3, with 7 bases aligning to TRBD1. Germline assignment: CDR1 DFQATT and CDR2 SNEGSKA (reference sequence). The trim removed 4 bases at V and 13 bases at J, leaving 5 bases unmatched. The CDR3 is 10 amino acids. The CDR3 loop is CSAKGQFKYF. CDR3 DNA sequence: TGCAGTGCTAAGGGACAGTTTAAGTATTTT.

J is TRBJ2-1 and V is TRBV7-9; TRBD2 aligns across 8 bases. The CDR3 is 15 residues long. V gave up 4 bases and J gave up 10 bases; unmatched junction bases: 12. In germline, CDR1 is SEHNR, CDR2 FQNEAQ (reference sequence). CDR3 sequence: CASSSGGEGFSEQFF. Written as DNA, the CDR3 is TGTGCCAGCAGCTCCGGGGGGGAGGGTTTTTCCGAGCAGTTCTTC.

The chain carries TRBV27 and TRBJ2-7; the match to TRBD1 covers 8 bases. The CDR3 length is 14 residues. Looked up from germline, CDR1 is MNHEY and CDR2 is SMNVEV (reference sequence). With V trimmed by 2 bases and J by 6 bases, 6 bases remained unmatched. The CDR3 here is CASSLGRGQGEQYF. The DNA of the CDR3 is TGTGCCAGCAGTTTAGGCAGGGGGCAAGGCGAGCAGTACTTC.

The chain is built from TRBV11-2 and TRBJ2-7; maybe TRBD2 (5 bases). Trimming removed 5 bases from V and 4 bases from J, with 12 bases in between. Per germline, CDR1 SGHAT and CDR2 FQNNGV. The CDR3 is made up of 13 amino acids. The CDR3 spells CASSPAGLYEQYF. For the CDR3, the DNA is TGTGCCAGCAGCCCCGCGGGCCTTTACGAGCAGTACTTC. Supplemented by reference TRBV11-2 and TRBJ2-7, the full variable domain reads EAGVAQSPRYKIIEKRQSVAFWCNPISGHATLYWYQQILGQGPKLLIQFQNNGVVDDSQLPKDRFSAERLKGVDSTLKIQPAKLEDSAVYLCASSPAGLYEQYFGPGTRLTVT.

V gene TRBV19 combines with J gene TRBJ2-7; the D gene is possibly TRBD1 (5 bases). The CDR3 consists of 14 residues. Germline-derived CDR1 and CDR2 are LNHDA and SQIVND (reference sequence). V lost 1 base, J lost 5 bases, and 12 bases lay in between. The CDR3 coding sequence is TGTGCCAGTAGTATAGGGGGCGCTCCCGACGAGCAGTACTTC. Translation: CASSIGGAPDEQYF.

The rearrangement links TRBV5-1 to TRBJ2-2; 8 bases fit TRBD1. Germline V lookup: CDR1 SGHRS, CDR2 YFSETQ. The junction had 8 bases not matched to a gene; V was cut back by 5 bases and J by 5 bases. The length of the CDR3 is 15 residues. CDR3 region: CASRQTGGGTGELFF. As DNA, the CDR3 is TGCGCCAGCAGACAAACAGGGGGTGGAACCGGGGAGCTGTTTTTT.

The rearrangement joins TRBV10-2 to TRBJ1-5; D call uncertain. CDR1 and CDR2 (germline): WSHSY, SAAADI. The CDR3 length is 12 residues. V was trimmed by 6 bases and J by 1 base, leaving 4 bases between them. CDR3 nucleotides: TGCGCCAGCAGCGCGAGCAATCAGCCCCAGCATTTT. Translation: CASSASNQPQHF.

The rearrangement uses TRBV18 and TRBJ2-2; a weak D match, TRBD1 (5 bases). The CDR3 consists of 16 residues. Trimming left V 4 bases short and J 0 bases short, with 12 bases between. CDR1 and CDR2 (germline): KGHSH, LQKENI. The CDR3 bases are TGTGCCAGCTCACGGGGCCAGGGCACGAACACCGGGGAGCTGTTTTTT. Protein sequence: CASSRGQGTNTGELFF.

This chain links TRBV18 with TRBJ1-5, with D perhaps TRBD1 (6 bases). The germline gives CDR1 KGHSH, CDR2 LQKENI. The CDR3 totals 15 residues. V lost 4 bases and J lost 1, with 11 bases in between. The CDR3, as DNA: TGTGCCAGCTCACTTCGACAGGAGAGCAATCAGCCCCAGCATTTT. Translating it yields CASSLRQESNQPQHF.

The chain combines TRBV28 with TRBJ1-1; no firm D call. The CDR3 is made up of 14 amino acids. The V gene lost 5 bases and the J gene lost 6 bases, with 16 bases spanning the gap. The germline V gene has CDR1 MDHEN and CDR2 SYDVKM. This chain's CDR3 is CASSPPVAGPEAFF. The CDR3 nucleotides are TGTGCCAGCAGTCCCCCAGTGGCGGGTCCTGAAGCTTTCTTT. Full variable domain (missing parts from reference TRBV28 and TRBJ1-1): DVKVTQSSRYLVKRTGEKVFLECVQDMDHENMFWYRQDPGLGLRLIYFSYDVKMKEKGDIPEGYSVSREKKERFSLILESASTNQTSMYLCASSPPVAGPEAFFGQGTRLTVV.

This chain links TRBV5-1 with TRBJ2-2, with TRBD1 as a possible D gene (6 bases). This CDR3 has 14 amino acids. Germline loops: CDR1 SGHRS, CDR2 YFSETQ. With 0 bases removed from V and 6 bases from J, the gap between germline ends came to 9 bases. CDR3 sequence (DNA): TGCGCCAGCAGCTTGGGCCGACAGGCCGGGGAGCTGTTTTTT. This sequence encodes CASSLGRQAGELFF. Using reference TRBV5-1 and TRBJ2-2 for the parts outside the CDR3, the full variable domain is KAGVTQTPRYLIKTRGQQVTLSCSPISGHRSVSWYQQTPGQGLQFLFEYFSETQRNKGNFPGRFSGRQFSNSRSEMNVSTLELGDSALYLCASSLGRQAGELFFGEGSRLTVL.

This chain connects TRBV14 to TRBJ2-7; 11 nucleotides align to TRBD1. This CDR3 is built from 16 residues. Germline lookup yields CDR1 SGHDN and CDR2 FVKESK. The trim removed 0 bases at V and 4 bases at J, leaving 5 bases unmatched. This chain's CDR3 is CASSQERTGGKYEQYF. CDR3 bases: TGTGCCAGCAGCCAAGAAAGGACAGGGGGCAAGTACGAGCAGTACTTC.

This chain uses TRBV5-1 with TRBJ2-1; 13 nucleotides agree with TRBD2. The V and J ends lost 3 bases and 8 bases, in that order; junction bases with no gene match: 5. Germline V gives CDR1 SGHRS, CDR2 YFSETQ. This CDR3 has 15 residues. The CDR3 coding sequence is TGCGCCAGCAGCTCCGGACTAGCGGGAGCTTATGAGCAGTTCTTC. Amino acids: CASSSGLAGAYEQFF.

CDR3 bases: TGTGCCAGCAGCGCGGGCTACGAGCAGTACTTC. This gives the protein CASSAGYEQYF. The chain uses TRBV9 and TRBJ2-7; D is undetermined. The V end lost 3 bases, the J end lost 3 bases, and 4 bases lay between the germline ends. This CDR3 has 11 residues. The germline gives CDR1 SGDLS, CDR2 YYNGEE.

This chain joins TRBV13 and TRBJ2-1, with 14 nucleotides matching TRBD2. This CDR3 has 15 amino acids. Germline loops: CDR1 PRHDT, CDR2 FYEKMQ (reference sequence). V dropped 6 bases and J dropped 10; count of bases not matched to a gene: 8. CDR3 region: CASRLTSGRAEEQFF. CDR3 in DNA: TGTGCCAGCAGATTGACTAGCGGGAGGGCCGAAGAGCAGTTCTTC.

J is TRBJ2-5 and V is TRBV2; TRBD2 might be the D (7 bases). Gene TRBJ2-7 matches the end of the DNA better, so the J call may be wrong. The CDR3 is 14 amino acids. Germline CDR1 and CDR2: SNHLY and FYNNEI. DNA for the CDR3: TGTGCCAGCCTCCTAGGGGGGGCCACCTACGAGCAGTACTTC. Translating gives CASLLGGATYEQYF.

V usage is TRBV19 and J usage is TRBJ1-5; a possible D gene is TRBD1 (5 bases). V lost 6 bases and J lost 3, with 12 bases in between. Germline V gene data show CDR1 as LNHDA and CDR2 as SQIVND (reference sequence). The length of the CDR3 is 14 residues. CDR3 DNA: TGTGCCAGTAGAGGGCAGGGCCCCAATCAGCCCCAGCATTTT. It codes for CASRGQGPNQPQHF.

This chain joins TRBV11-2 and TRBJ2-2, with 13 positions matching TRBD2. CDR3 length: 16 residues. CDR1 SGHAT and CDR2 FQNNGV come from the germline V gene. V lost 5 bases to trimming and J lost 5 bases; unmatched junction nucleotides: 5. The CDR3 sequence: CASSRRTSGSTGELFF. The DNA of the CDR3 is TGTGCCAGCAGCCGACGGACTAGCGGGAGTACCGGGGAGCTGTTTTTT. The variable domain in full, with the rest retrieved from reference TRBV11-2 and TRBJ2-2, is EAGVAQSPRYKIIEKRQSVAFWCNPISGHATLYWYQQILGQGPKLLIQFQNNGVVDDSQLPKDRFSAERLKGVDSTLKIQPAKLEDSAVYLCASSRRTSGSTGELFFGEGSRLTVL.

The chain couples TRBV7-3 to TRBJ1-1; TRBD1 matches 9 bases. V was clipped by 1 base and J by 5 bases; unmatched bases: 2. Germline V gene lookup returns CDR1 SGHTA and CDR2 FQGTGA. The CDR3 has 14 residues. The CDR3 sequence is CASSLRQGGTEAFF. The CDR3 DNA reads TGTGCCAGCAGCTTAAGACAGGGGGGGACTGAAGCTTTCTTT.

The CDR3 bases are TGTGCCAGCAGTGACACTAGCGGGCCTTACGAGCAGTACTTC. This translates into CASSDTSGPYEQYF. This chain connects TRBV25-1 to TRBJ2-7, with TRBD2 matching over 9 bases. Germline V gene data show CDR1 as MGHDK and CDR2 as SYGVNS. This CDR3 comprises 14 residues. J lost 4 bases, V lost 3 bases, and 4 bases had no gene match.

The rearrangement uses TRBV10-3 and TRBJ1-4, with D unclear. The CDR3 is 12 residues long. Germline assignment: CDR1 ENHRY and CDR2 SYGVKD. V shed 10 bases and J shed 8 bases, with 14 bases lying between them. The CDR3 coding sequence is TGTGCCACTGGCCGGGTGGAAGAAAAACTGTTTTTT. Encoded protein: CATGRVEEKLFF.